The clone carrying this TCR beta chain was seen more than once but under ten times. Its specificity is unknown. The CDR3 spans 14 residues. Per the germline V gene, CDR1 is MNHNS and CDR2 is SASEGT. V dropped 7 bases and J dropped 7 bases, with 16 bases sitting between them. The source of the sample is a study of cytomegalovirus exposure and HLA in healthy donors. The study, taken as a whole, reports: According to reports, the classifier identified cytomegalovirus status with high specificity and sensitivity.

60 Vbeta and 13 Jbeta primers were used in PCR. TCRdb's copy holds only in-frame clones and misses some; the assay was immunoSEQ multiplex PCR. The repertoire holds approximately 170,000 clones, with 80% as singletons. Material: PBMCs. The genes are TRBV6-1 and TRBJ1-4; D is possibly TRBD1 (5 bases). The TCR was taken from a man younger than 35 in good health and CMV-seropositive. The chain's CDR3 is CASIIGGFGEKLFF. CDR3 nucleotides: TGTGCCAGCATCATTGGGGGGTTTGGTGAAAAACTGTTTTTT.